The source of this TCR beta chain is a study of cytotoxic CD8 clonotypes in ibrutinib-treated CLL. Findings and limits, study-wide: Public clonotypes, found uncommonly, either contracted or stayed stable on treatment.

TCRdb keeps only in-frame clones here, not all; method: immunoSEQ multiplex PCR. This table holds 19,000 or so clones, over 70% found once. Germline V gives CDR1 MNHNS, CDR2 SASEGT. V shed 10 bases and J shed 2 bases, with 10 bases lying between them. The CDR3 runs to 12 residues. Of note for this clone: Its antigen is still unknown.

The sequence derives from a human donor with chronic lymphocytic leukemia. Specimen: PBMCs, collected before ibrutinib treatment. The chain links TRBV6-1 to TRBJ2-3; a possible D gene is TRBD1 (5 bases). As DNA, the CDR3 is TGTGCCACCCGACAGACCACAGATACGCAGTATTTT. Its protein is CATRQTTDTQYF.